The next 8 T cell receptor beta chains were all read from a single sample in a study of immune cell composition in non-small cell lung cancer. Assay: immunoSEQ multiplex PCR; the TCRdb copy retains only in-frame clones and omits some. This sample has some 1,600 clones; about four fifths occur once, and the top ten carry approximately 9.1%. Another study also made use of these data, one on CD4 T cells in lung cancer.

Input material: lung tumor tissue. The receptors here all came from a human donor with non-small cell lung cancer.

The chain employs TRBV20-1 and TRBJ2-7, with D possibly being TRBD2 (5 bases). The germline V gene encodes CDR1 DFQATT and CDR2 SNEGSKA (reference sequence). V lost 2 bases and J 4 bases, leaving 6 bases between the germline ends. There are 11 residues in the CDR3. The CDR3 DNA reads TGCAGTGCTAGACGGGGTTACGAGCAGTACTTC. Protein product: CSARRGYEQYF.

This chain uses TRBV5-4 with TRBJ1-1; 10 bases are shared with TRBD1. J was trimmed by 2 bases and V by 3 bases; bases with no gene match: 4. The germline gives CDR1 SGHNT, CDR2 YYREEE (reference sequence). CDR3 size: 15 residues. DNA of the CDR3: TGTGCCAGCAGCTGGGGACAGGGGCCAAACACTGAAGCTTTCTTT. Translation gives CASSWGQGPNTEAFF.

This chain connects TRBV9 to TRBJ1-5, with no clear D. The CDR3 covers 14 residues. Trimming removed 0 bases from V and 6 bases from J, with 10 bases in between. Germline CDR1 is SGDLS and CDR2 is YYNGEE. DNA for the CDR3: TGTGCCAGCAGCGTAGAGGTTTCGGGTCAGCCCCAGCATTTT. Its protein product is CASSVEVSGQPQHF.

The genes are TRBV11-3 and TRBJ2-1; no clear D. CDR3 length: 15 residues. Germline V lookup: CDR1 SGHNT, CDR2 YENEEA. V shed 1 base and J shed 7 bases, with 14 bases lying between them. The CDR3 region has the DNA TGTGCCAGCAGCTTAGTACTCGAAGCTTGGAATGAGCAGTTCTTC. It is translated as CASSLVLEAWNEQFF.

DNA of the CDR3: TGTGCCAGCAGCTCCCAGCCGGCAGGGTCAAACACTGAAGCTTTCTTT. Translated, it gives CASSSQPAGSNTEAFF. This chain links TRBV7-2 with TRBJ1-1; perhaps TRBD1 as D (5 bases). Trimming shortened V by 4 bases and J by 2 bases, and 17 bases separated the two germline ends. The CDR3 runs 16 residues. Germline V gene sequence: CDR1 SGHTA, CDR2 FQGNSA.

The chain combines TRBV18 with TRBJ2-3; D may be TRBD1 (6 bases). V was pared by 5 bases and J by 11 bases, with 17 bases between. The germline V gene encodes CDR1 KGHSH and CDR2 LQKENI. The CDR3 runs 13 residues. CDR3 loop: CASSWDTHQMQYF. CDR3 in DNA: TGTGCCAGCTCATGGGACACACACCAGATGCAGTATTTT.

The chain carries TRBV18 and TRBJ2-7; 8 positions agree with TRBD1. Looked up from germline, CDR1 is KGHSH and CDR2 is LQKENI. Trimming took 8 bases from V and 3 from J; bases not matched to a gene: 6. This CDR3 is 13 amino acids long. CDR3 sequence (DNA): TGTGCCAGCCTGGACAGGGATGGCTACGAGCAGTACTTC. This sequence encodes CASLDRDGYEQYF.

This chain uses TRBV6-5 with TRBJ2-3; TRBD2 matches at 9 bases. The ends lost 5 bases at V and 4 bases at J; junction bases unmatched: 10. The germline gives CDR1 MNHEY, CDR2 SVGAGI. The CDR3 is made up of 16 amino acids. The CDR3 nucleotides read TGTGCCAGCAGTAACTTTCCGGGACTAGCATCAGATACGCAGTATTTT. This encodes CASSNFPGLASDTQYF.